Each of the 30 T cell receptor beta chains below was sequenced from the same sample in a study of shared clonotypes between healthy human individuals. Terminally differentiated effector memory CD45RA+ cells were excluded by CCR7 positive selection of CD45RO-negative cells. Produced via immunoSEQ multiplex PCR; TCRdb's table is partial and in-frame only. The table records hundreds of thousands of clones, about 95% of them present only once. Sequences were obtained from naive CD8+ T cells sorted from blood. These receptors were obtained from a woman in her 30s in good health.

There are a few counts of this clone. The rearrangement uses TRBV7-9 and TRBJ2-7, with 10 bases identical to TRBD2. The CDR3 contains 14 residues. Losses at the gene ends were 4 bases for V and 6 bases for J; bases not matched to a gene: 6. Germline V CDR1 and CDR2: SEHNR, FQNEAQ (reference sequence). The CDR3 DNA reads TGTGCCAGCAGCTCTAGCGGGAGCCGGAGCGAGCAGTACTTC. Amino acids: CASSSSGSRSEQYF.

The rearrangement joins TRBV2 to TRBJ2-7; 10 bases map to TRBD2. The CDR3 consists of 13 residues. The J segment lost 4 bases and the V segment lost 7 bases, leaving 4 bases of the junction unmatched. In germline, CDR1 is SNHLY, CDR2 FYNNEI. CDR3 in DNA: TGTGCCAGCACACTAGCGGGATCTTACGAGCAGTACTTC. Translating gives CASTLAGSYEQYF.

This chain uses TRBV28 with TRBJ2-7; a weak D match, TRBD1 (6 bases). CDR3 size: 16 residues. Per germline, CDR1 MDHEN and CDR2 SYDVKM. Trimming left V 6 bases short and J 0 bases short, with 18 bases between. CDR3 residues: CASSQMDSFISYEQYF. CDR3 in DNA: TGTGCCAGCAGCCAAATGGACAGCTTTATCTCCTACGAGCAGTACTTC.

This chain uses TRBV30 with TRBJ2-7, with a weak D call TRBD2 (6 bases). The V and J ends lost 1 base and 3 bases respectively, with 10 bases between them. This CDR3 contains 13 residues. Germline V gene data show CDR1 as GTSNPN and CDR2 as SVGIG (reference sequence). CDR3 in amino acids: CAWSGLRDYEQYF. The DNA of the CDR3 is TGTGCCTGGAGTGGGCTGCGGGACTACGAGCAGTACTTC.

The chain combines TRBV5-1 with TRBJ2-1; D is ambiguous. Germline-derived CDR1 and CDR2 are SGHRS and YFSETQ. The CDR3 spans 15 residues. Trimming left V 2 bases short and J 0 bases short, with 9 bases between. The CDR3 sequence: CASSFTPSSYNEQFF. CDR3 DNA: TGCGCCAGCAGCTTCACACCGAGCTCCTACAATGAGCAGTTCTTC.

This chain connects TRBV7-9 to TRBJ2-1, with TRBD2 identical over 7 bases. The CDR3 contains 15 residues. Germline loops: CDR1 SEHNR, CDR2 FQNEAQ (reference sequence). Losses at the gene ends were 6 bases for V and 8 bases for J; bases not matched to a gene: 13. Here the CDR3 DNA reads TGTGCCAGCAGTAACCGACTAGCCGGGGCCCATGAGCAGTTCTTC. Its protein product is CASSNRLAGAHEQFF.

This rearrangement joins TRBV13 to TRBJ1-1, with D perhaps TRBD1 (5 bases). V was trimmed by 2 bases and J by 3 bases, leaving 10 bases between them. The CDR3 totals 14 residues. Germline lookup yields CDR1 PRHDT and CDR2 FYEKMQ (reference sequence). The DNA of the CDR3 is TGTGCCAGCAGCTTATGGGTAGGGGACACTGAAGCTTTCTTT. This gives the protein CASSLWVGDTEAFF.

The chain employs TRBV27 and TRBJ2-7, with a possible D match to TRBD2 (5 bases). The CDR3 is 14 amino acids. CDR1 and CDR2 from the germline V gene are MNHEY and SMNVEV (reference sequence). V was shortened by 5 bases and J by 3 bases, with 14 bases between the two germline ends. The CDR3 is CASSPNGLLYEQYF. The DNA for the CDR3 is TGTGCCAGCAGTCCCAACGGACTGCTCTACGAGCAGTACTTC.

The chain joins TRBV4-1 to TRBJ2-7, with D perhaps matching TRBD1 (6 bases). The V gene lost 3 bases and the J gene lost 3 bases, with 9 bases spanning the gap. The CDR3 length is 13 residues. The germline V gene encodes CDR1 MGHRA and CDR2 YSYEKL. CDR3 residues: CASSQDRNYEQYF. Written as DNA, the CDR3 is TGCGCCAGCAGCCAGGACAGAAACTACGAGCAGTACTTC.

The chain uses TRBV5-4 and TRBJ2-1; D is ambiguous. The V end lost 1 base, the J end lost 0 bases, and 11 bases lay between the germline ends. The CDR3 consists of 16 residues. Germline V gene data show CDR1 as SGHNT and CDR2 as YYREEE (reference sequence). The CDR3 spells CASSLSSAHSYNEQFF. The CDR3 DNA reads TGTGCCAGCAGCTTGTCCAGCGCCCACTCCTACAATGAGCAGTTCTTC. The whole variable domain, filled in from reference TRBV5-4 and TRBJ2-1, reads ETGVTQSPTHLIKTRGQQVTLRCSSQSGHNTVSWYQQALGQGPQFIFQYYREEENGRGNFPPRFSGLQFPNYSSELNVNALELDDSALYLCASSLSSAHSYNEQFFGPGTRLTVL.

The genes are TRBV7-9 and TRBJ2-7; TRBD1 aligns across 7 bases. V was pared by 4 bases and J by 7 bases, with 19 bases of the junction left unmatched. Germline assignment: CDR1 SEHNR and CDR2 FQNEAQ (reference sequence). The CDR3 spans 17 residues. CDR3 residues: CASSSHAGTANFGEQYF. CDR3 in DNA: TGTGCCAGCAGCTCGCACGCCGGGACAGCAAACTTCGGGGAGCAGTACTTC.

The genes are TRBV7-8 and TRBJ2-7, with unresolved D. Trimming left V 8 bases short and J 6 bases short, with 14 bases between. There are 12 residues in the CDR3. Germline assignment: CDR1 SGHVS and CDR2 FQNEAQ. The CDR3 nucleotides are TGTGCCAGCTTATCGGGTTTCGGCGAGCAGTACTTC. Protein: CASLSGFGEQYF.

The V gene is TRBV7-9, the J gene TRBJ2-5, with 8 bases identical to TRBD1. J gave up 11 bases and V 4 bases, and 6 bases lay outside the gene matches. The CDR3 loop spans 12 amino acids. CDR1 is SEHNR and CDR2 is FQNEAQ in the germline V gene (reference sequence). The CDR3 DNA is TGTGCCAGCAGCTCTGACAGGGGAAAGCAGTACTTC. It is translated as CASSSDRGKQYF. Based on the CDR3 plus reference TRBV7-9 and TRBJ2-5, the full variable domain is DTGVSQNPRHKITKRGQNVTFRCDPISEHNRLYWYRQTLGQGPEFLTYFQNEAQLEKSRLLSDRFSAERPKGSFSTLEIQRTEQGDSAMYLCASSSDRGKQYFGPGTRLLVL.

This clone is a singleton in its sample. The genes are TRBV30 and TRBJ2-2; 7 bases are shared with TRBD1. Germline V gene lookup returns CDR1 GTSNPN and CDR2 SVGIG (reference sequence). With 2 bases clipped from V and 1 base from J, the junction kept 7 bases outside the gene matches. The CDR3 spans 16 residues. The CDR3 loop reads CAWSPRGTVNTGELFF. CDR3 coding DNA: TGTGCCTGGAGTCCACGAGGGACAGTGAACACCGGGGAGCTGTTTTTT.

V is TRBV11-2 and J is TRBJ1-2; D remains ambiguous. V was trimmed by 6 bases and J by 0 bases, leaving 23 bases between them. Germline CDR1 reads SGHAT; CDR2 reads FQNNGV. The CDR3 contains 18 residues. CDR3: CASSAEGQPLGPNYGYTF. In nucleotides, the CDR3 is TGTGCCAGCAGTGCAGAGGGCCAGCCTCTTGGCCCTAACTATGGCTACACCTTC.

The rearrangement joins TRBV4-2 to TRBJ2-2, with D tentatively TRBD2 (6 bases). Germline assignment: CDR1 LGHNA and CDR2 YNFKEQ. With 1 base removed from V and 6 bases from J, the gap between germline ends came to 9 bases. The CDR3 extends over 14 amino acids. CDR3 protein: CASSQVGTSGELFF. In DNA, the CDR3 is TGTGCCAGCAGCCAAGTCGGGACTTCCGGGGAGCTGTTTTTT.

This chain links TRBV9 with TRBJ1-2; D is unresolved. The CDR3 length is 12 residues. The germline V and J ends were trimmed by 0 bases and 3 bases, with 3 bases remaining between them. The germline V gene encodes CDR1 SGDLS and CDR2 YYNGEE. DNA for the CDR3: TGTGCCAGCAGCGTAGGGGACTATGGCTACACCTTC. Translation gives CASSVGDYGYTF.

The rearrangement joins TRBV27 to TRBJ1-1; possible D gene TRBD1, 5 bases. Germline V gene lookup returns CDR1 MNHEY and CDR2 SMNVEV (reference sequence). There are 13 residues in the CDR3. Between the trimmed V and J ends, which lost 4 bases and 1 base, there was a span of 7 bases. This chain's CDR3 is CASSWTRNTEAFF. CDR3 nucleotide sequence: TGTGCCAGCAGTTGGACAAGGAACACTGAAGCTTTCTTT.

The chain is built from TRBV13 and TRBJ2-1, with D possibly being TRBD2 (5 bases). The CDR3 extends over 15 amino acids. CDR1 and CDR2 from the germline V gene are PRHDT and FYEKMQ (reference sequence). Trimming cost V 4 bases and J 5 bases, with 15 bases left between them. The chain's CDR3 is CASSYREIADNEQFF. In nucleotides, the CDR3 is TGTGCCAGCAGCTACCGGGAAATTGCAGACAATGAGCAGTTCTTC.

The chain combines TRBV5-4 with TRBJ1-1, with D possibly TRBD1 on 5 matching bases. V was trimmed by 2 bases and J by 5 bases, leaving 10 bases between them. Germline CDR1 is SGHNT and CDR2 is YYREEE (reference sequence). The CDR3 runs to 13 residues. The chain's CDR3 is CASSFWGGTEAFF. The CDR3 bases are TGTGCCAGCAGCTTTTGGGGGGGGACTGAAGCTTTCTTT.

J is TRBJ2-2 and V is TRBV10-2; 7 nucleotides align to TRBD2. CDR3 length equals 15 residues. Germline V gene lookup returns CDR1 WSHSY and CDR2 SAAADI. V gave up 1 base and J gave up 6 bases; unmatched junction bases: 5. CDR3 sequence reads: CASSELGGGPGELFF. CDR3 bases: TGCGCCAGCAGTGAGTTAGGCGGGGGACCCGGGGAGCTGTTTTTT.

The rearrangement uses TRBV13 and TRBJ2-7, with D hard to call. Germline CDR1 PRHDT, CDR2 FYEKMQ (reference sequence). The CDR3 loop spans 13 amino acids. Trimming left V 6 bases short and J 5 bases short, with 14 bases between. CDR3 in amino acids: CASSLTKAHEQYF. The CDR3 nucleotides are TGTGCCAGCAGTCTCACCAAGGCTCACGAGCAGTACTTC.

The chain uses TRBV27 and TRBJ1-1; 8 bases agree with TRBD1. CDR1 is MNHEY and CDR2 is SMNVEV in the germline V gene (reference sequence). Losses at the gene ends were 4 bases for V and 5 bases for J; bases not matched to a gene: 6. The CDR3 has 14 residues. The CDR3 loop reads CASSSYRGMTEAFF. CDR3 DNA: TGTGCCAGCAGTTCCTACAGGGGGATGACTGAAGCTTTCTTT.

This chain links TRBV29-1 with TRBJ2-7; weak D call: TRBD1 (5 bases). Germline-derived CDR1 and CDR2 are SQVTM and ANQGSEA. The V gene lost 0 bases and the J gene lost 0 bases, with 12 bases spanning the gap. The CDR3 loop spans 15 amino acids. CDR3 bases: TGCAGCGTTGAAGATGGGGCCAGGGCCTCCTACGAGCAGTACTTC. It is translated as CSVEDGARASYEQYF.

The sample holds one count of this clone. The chain is built from TRBV28 and TRBJ1-1; the match to TRBD1 covers 10 bases. The CDR3 contains 16 residues. V gave up 6 bases and J gave up 6 bases; unmatched junction bases: 13. The germline V gene encodes CDR1 MDHEN and CDR2 SYDVKM. CDR3 sequence (DNA): TGTGCCAGCAGCCTGACAGGGGGCGCGGGGTTTGCTGAAGCTTTCTTT. Amino acid sequence: CASSLTGGAGFAEAFF.

This clone was observed once. The J gene is TRBJ2-2, the V gene TRBV28, with a possible D match to TRBD1 (6 bases). This CDR3 comprises 14 residues. V lost 5 bases and J 5 bases, leaving 12 bases between the germline ends. Germline-derived CDR1 and CDR2 are MDHEN and SYDVKM. The CDR3 spells CASSPQGWTGELFF. For the CDR3, the DNA is TGTGCCAGCAGTCCCCAGGGGTGGACCGGGGAGCTGTTTTTT.

This sequence joins TRBV28 and TRBJ2-1, with 8 bases fitting TRBD2. The CDR3 covers 15 residues. Germline V gene data show CDR1 as MDHEN and CDR2 as SYDVKM. Germline trimming cut 6 bases from V and 4 bases from J; bases unmatched to any gene: 8. The CDR3 protein is CASSPAGVEYNEQFF. In nucleotides, the CDR3 is TGTGCCAGCAGCCCAGCGGGAGTCGAGTACAATGAGCAGTTCTTC.

This rearrangement joins TRBV27 to TRBJ2-1; no definite D call. The CDR3 has 17 amino acids. Looked up from germline, CDR1 is MNHEY and CDR2 is SMNVEV (reference sequence). The V end lost 1 base, the J end lost 6 bases, and 19 bases lay between the germline ends. The CDR3 sequence is CASSLFIGSGLPNEQFF. The DNA for the CDR3 is TGTGCCAGCAGTTTATTTATAGGGTCAGGATTGCCCAATGAGCAGTTCTTC.

The J gene is TRBJ2-5, the V gene TRBV9; D ambiguous. Between the trimmed V and J ends, which lost 0 bases and 6 bases, there was a span of 9 bases. CDR1 is SGDLS, CDR2 YYNGEE, per germline. This CDR3 is 13 amino acids long. In nucleotides, the CDR3 is TGTGCCAGCAGCGTAGGAGGAACTCAGACCCAGTACTTC. Translated, it gives CASSVGGTQTQYF.

V gene TRBV10-1 combines with J gene TRBJ2-1; TRBD2 matches 9 bases. The germline CDR1 and CDR2 sequences are WNHNN and SYGVQD (reference sequence). The CDR3 has 16 residues. V was pared by 3 bases and J by 4 bases, with 7 bases of the junction left unmatched. DNA for the CDR3: TGCGCCAGCAGTGATATACCTAGCGGGGAATACAATGAGCAGTTCTTC. Amino acids: CASSDIPSGEYNEQFF.